Following are 10 T cell receptor beta chains from one sample sequenced in a study of CD8+ T cells in alopecia areata. Reverse transcribed after extraction, RNA yielded cDNA as the sequencing template. Sequencing used immunoSEQ multiplex PCR; TCRdb keeps in-frame clones, though not all of them. The data hold 150,000 or so clones, with 45% to 60% observed a single time. Sequences were obtained from CD4+ T cells sorted from blood. These receptors all come from a human donor with alopecia areata.

The V call is TRBV29-1, the J call TRBJ2-7, with D possibly matching TRBD1 (6 bases). This CDR3 is 12 amino acids long. Germline V gene data show CDR1 as SQVTM and CDR2 as ANQGSEA. V gave up 4 bases and J gave up 2 bases, with 9 bases separating them. In DNA, the CDR3 is TGCAGCGTTGGCAGGGGAGCCTACGAGCAGTACTTC. Amino acids: CSVGRGAYEQYF.

A remark on this clone: A read error may produce the germline difference seen at one junction end. This chain uses TRBV7-7 with TRBJ2-1; D might be TRBD1 or TRBD2, each matching 5 bases. Germline CDR1 and CDR2: SSHAT and FNYEAQ (reference sequence). The CDR3 has 13 residues. The CDR3 DNA reads as TGTGCTAGCAGTCAGGGAGCCTACAATGAGCAGTTCTTC. This codes for CASSQGAYNEQFF. Variable domain in full (rest from reference TRBV7-7 and TRBJ2-1): GAGVSQSPRYKVTKRGQDVTLRCDPISSHATLYWYQQALGQGPEFLTYFNYEAQPDKSGLPSDRFSAERPEGSISTLTIQRTEQRDSAMYRCASSQGAYNEQFFGPGTRLTVL.

This CDR3 is CSVADDSHNEQFF. CDR3 DNA sequence: TGCAGCGTTGCCGATGACAGCCACAATGAGCAGTTCTTC. The chain recombines TRBV29-1 with TRBJ2-1; the D gene is possibly TRBD1 (5 bases). Germline loops: CDR1 SQVTM, CDR2 ANQGSEA. There are 13 residues in the CDR3. V was shortened by 4 bases and J by 5 bases, with 12 bases between the two germline ends.

This clone occurred a few times. This chain joins TRBV4-2 and TRBJ2-1; D possibly uses TRBD1 or TRBD2 (5 bases each). There are 12 residues in the CDR3. Germline assignment: CDR1 LGHNA and CDR2 YNFKEQ. V lost 4 bases and J lost 15, with 16 bases in between. CDR3 sequence: CASSPPGRDPFF. The CDR3 nucleotides read TGTGCCAGCAGCCCGCCGGGCCGGGACCCGTTCTTC.

In this sample, this clone turned up once. The rearrangement links TRBV6-5 to TRBJ2-5, with D unclear. The germline V and J ends were trimmed by 6 bases and 2 bases, with 13 bases remaining between them. Germline V gene sequence: CDR1 MNHEY, CDR2 SVGAGI. CDR3 length equals 14 residues. This CDR3 reads CASSHRHVQETQYF. CDR3 DNA sequence: TGTGCCAGCAGCCATAGACATGTTCAAGAGACCCAGTACTTC.

This clone was counted a few times. J is TRBJ2-1 and V is TRBV19; D possibly corresponds to TRBD2 (5 bases). V dropped 4 bases and J dropped 3 bases, with 13 bases sitting between them. The CDR3 consists of 15 residues. Germline V lookup: CDR1 LNHDA, CDR2 SQIVND (reference sequence). CDR3 sequence reads: CASSNKRKIYNEQFF. CDR3 DNA sequence: TGTGCCAGTAGTAATAAGCGGAAGATCTACAATGAGCAGTTCTTC.

This clone has only one observation. The chain combines TRBV29-1 with TRBJ2-7; TRBD1 or TRBD2 may be the D gene (5 bases each). V shed 6 bases and J shed 5 bases, with 11 bases lying between them. In germline, CDR1 is SQVTM, CDR2 ANQGSEA. This CDR3 region has 11 residues. CDR3 loop: CSVGVGDEQYF. The CDR3 DNA follows: TGCAGCGTGGGGGTGGGGGACGAGCAGTACTTC.

This clone was counted only a few times. CDR3 loop: CSVAARGGTDTQYF. The CDR3 coding sequence is TGCAGCGTTGCGGCTAGAGGGGGCACAGATACGCAGTATTTT. The chain joins TRBV29-1 to TRBJ2-3; D may correspond to TRBD1 or TRBD2 (5 bases each). The V gene's germline CDR1 is SQVTM and CDR2 ANQGSEA. The CDR3 loop spans 14 amino acids. Trimming removed 4 bases at V and 1 base at J, with 12 bases between.

This rearrangement joins TRBV28 to TRBJ1-2; weak D call: TRBD1 (5 bases). CDR1 and CDR2 (germline): MDHEN, SYDVKM. CDR3 length: 12 residues. V was pared by 4 bases and J by 4 bases, with 7 bases between. CDR3 sequence: CASSSTGYGYTF. The CDR3 DNA follows: TGTGCCAGCAGTTCAACAGGCTATGGCTACACCTTC.

The genes are TRBV12-5 and TRBJ1-2, with D unclear. Trimming removed 7 bases at V and 3 bases at J, with 15 bases between. There are 14 residues in the CDR3. The germline CDR1 and CDR2 sequences are LGHNT and FRNRAP. CDR3 region: CASALGQDDYGYTF. The DNA of the CDR3 is TGTGCTAGTGCCCTCGGGCAGGACGACTATGGCTACACCTTC. The variable domain in full, with the rest retrieved from reference TRBV12-5 and TRBJ1-2, is DARVTQTPRHKVTEMGQEVTMRCQPILGHNTVFWYRQTMMQGLELLAYFRNRAPLDDSGMPKDRFSAEMPDATLATLKIQPSEPRDSAVYFCASALGQDDYGYTFGSGTRLTVV.